The rows below give T cell receptor beta chains drawn from one sample of a study of cytomegalovirus exposure and HLA in healthy donors. Clones were read by immunoSEQ multiplex PCR, and TCRdb kept only the in-frame ones, dropping some. The table lists 100,000 to 120,000 clones, over 85% of them singletons. Sequencing used PBMCs. Receptor source: a woman aged 18-29 years in good health and CMV-seronegative. Both conserved end residues are part of each CDR3. D genes are given only for firm matches. Clone size appears in some rows only: once, few, many, or a class for an expanded clone.

CDR3nt,CDR3aa,d_gene,abundance,j_gene,v_gene
TGTGCCAGCAGCTTGTTCAACAGTGCCTACGAGCAGTACTTC,CASSLFNSAYEQYF,.,.,TRBJ2-7,TRBV5-4
TGCGCCAGCAGCGGCGGGGGGCTACAAGAGACCCAGTACTTC,CASSGGGLQETQYF,TRBD2,.,TRBJ2-5,TRBV5-1
TGTGCCAGCAGCCCAGACAGGGGGGATCAGCCCCAGCATTTT,CASSPDRGDQPQHF,TRBD1,.,TRBJ1-5,TRBV6-5
TGCGCCAGCAGCCAAGATGCAGGGGGAGCACCGGTCTATGGCTACACCTTC,CASSQDAGGAPVYGYTF,TRBD1,.,TRBJ1-2,TRBV4-3
TGCGCCAGCAGCTTGGCCGGAGGGGACGAGCAGTACTTC,CASSLAGGDEQYF,.,.,TRBJ2-7,TRBV5-1
TGTGCCAGCAGCTTGCACGAGGAAGTTGAACTGTTTTTT,CASSLHEEVELFF,.,.,TRBJ1-4,TRBV5-6
TGTGCCAGCAGTTTGGGAGGATCAGAGCAGTACTTC,CASSLGGSEQYF,.,.,TRBJ2-7,TRBV28
TGCGCCAGCAGCCCGTGGACAGGGAGAAACACCGGGGAGCTGTTTTTT,CASSPWTGRNTGELFF,TRBD1,.,TRBJ2-2,TRBV5-1
TGTGCCAGCGGCGGCTCCTACAATGAGCAGTTCTTC,CASGGSYNEQFF,.,.,TRBJ2-1,TRBV7-9
TGTGCCAGCAGCGTAGTCCAGGGGTACACAGATACGCAGTATTTT,CASSVVQGYTDTQYF,.,once,TRBJ2-3,TRBV9
TGCGCCAGCAGTCAAAACGGGGGATTTATCGGGGAGCAGTACTTC,CASSQNGGFIGEQYF,.,.,TRBJ2-7,TRBV5-1
TGTGCCAGCACCCCGCCAGGTATCCTCAATCAGCCCCAGCATTTT,CASTPPGILNQPQHF,.,.,TRBJ1-5,TRBV28
TGTGCCAGTAGTATCCAACACAGGGTGGGCAATCAGCCCCAGCATTTT,CASSIQHRVGNQPQHF,.,.,TRBJ1-5,TRBV19
TGTGCCAGCAGCTTTCTAGCCTCCTACGAGCAGTACTTC,CASSFLASYEQYF,.,once,TRBJ2-7,TRBV7-2
TGTGCCAGTAGTATAGACCAGGGAGGGACGCAGTATTTT,CASSIDQGGTQYF,TRBD2,.,TRBJ2-3,TRBV19
TGTGCCAGCCGACGGGACAGATTCTCTGGAAACACCATATATTTT,CASRRDRFSGNTIYF,TRBD1,.,TRBJ1-3,TRBV19
TGCGCCAGCAGCCAAGGGCCCCGGAGCGGGGGGACTTCCGGTGCAGATACGCAGTATTTT,CASSQGPRSGGTSGADTQYF,TRBD2,.,TRBJ2-3,TRBV4-1
TGTGCCAGCAGTGCAGATAGCGGGGGCCAAGAGACCCAGTACTTC,CASSADSGGQETQYF,TRBD2,.,TRBJ2-5,TRBV6-4
TGTGCCAGCTCACCAGTTAGTGCAGGACTCTACGAGCAGTACTTC,CASSPVSAGLYEQYF,.,.,TRBJ2-7,TRBV18
TGTGCCACCAGCAGAGGTCCAACTATCGGCTACACCTTC,CATSRGPTIGYTF,.,.,TRBJ1-2,TRBV15
TGTGCCAGCACTATAACCCCGCGAGGGCCCTATGGCTACACCTTC,CASTITPRGPYGYTF,.,.,TRBJ1-2,TRBV6-5
TGTGCCAGCCGAAGAGCGGGGGATTCCTACAATGAGCAGTTCTTC,CASRRAGDSYNEQFF,TRBD2,.,TRBJ2-1,TRBV2
TGTGCCAGCAGTTCCCCTAGAAGGGGCATCATGAACACTGAAGCTTTCTTT,CASSSPRRGIMNTEAFF,.,.,TRBJ1-1,TRBV28
TGTGCCAGCAGCACGACAGGGGTCCCCACCACCGGGGAGCTGTTTTTT,CASSTTGVPTTGELFF,TRBD1,.,TRBJ2-2,TRBV7-3
TGTGCCAGCAGTTTGTGGACAAGCACAGATACGCAGTATTTT,CASSLWTSTDTQYF,.,.,TRBJ2-3,TRBV28
TGTGCCAGCAGACCCGGTGTGGGCGCTGAAGCTTTCTTT,CASRPGVGAEAFF,.,.,TRBJ1-1,TRBV27
TGTGCCAGCAGTCCCCCGACTGGTCTCGGTTCACCCCTCCACTTT,CASSPPTGLGSPLHF,.,.,TRBJ1-6,TRBV6-5
TGTGCCAGCAGTCCCCGACTTTCCACCGGGGAGCTGTTTTTT,CASSPRLSTGELFF,.,.,TRBJ2-2,TRBV6-1
TGTGCCAGCAGTCAAGTACCCGGGACAGGGCCTGGAAACACCATATATTTT,CASSQVPGTGPGNTIYF,TRBD1,.,TRBJ1-3,TRBV6-1
TGCGCCAGCAGCTTGGAGAGGCCCTACGAGCAGTACTTC,CASSLERPYEQYF,.,.,TRBJ2-7,TRBV5-1
TGTGCCAGCAGTGGGGGACAGTCTCGATCACCCCTCCACTTT,CASSGGQSRSPLHF,TRBD1,.,TRBJ1-6,TRBV6-6
TGCGCCAGCAGCTTGGGTGACGCAGGTGGCTACACCTTC,CASSLGDAGGYTF,.,.,TRBJ1-2,TRBV5-1
TGTGCCAGTAGCCTACCGGGGGGCTCCTACGAGCAGTACTTC,CASSLPGGSYEQYF,TRBD2,.,TRBJ2-7,TRBV19
TGCAGCGTTTTCCCCCGTTTTAGGGGCCGCCAAGAGACCCAGTACTTC,CSVFPRFRGRQETQYF,.,.,TRBJ2-5,TRBV29-1
TGTGCCAGCAGCCTAGCAGGGGGTGAGCAGTACTTC,CASSLAGGEQYF,TRBD1,.,TRBJ2-7,TRBV7-3
TGCGCCAGCAGCTTGGTGGGAGAGGGCGGGGCCAACGTCCTGACTTTC,CASSLVGEGGANVLTF,.,.,TRBJ2-6,TRBV5-1
TGTGCCAGCAGCTCACAGTCTTCCTACAATGAGCAGTTCTTC,CASSSQSSYNEQFF,.,.,TRBJ2-1,TRBV7-2
TGTGCCAGCAGCGTCGGAGGGAGAAACACCATATATTTT,CASSVGGRNTIYF,.,once,TRBJ1-3,TRBV9
TGTGCCAGCAGCTTAGCGGGAGCCTTGATTCCGTTCTTC,CASSLAGALIPFF,.,few,TRBJ2-1,TRBV11-2
TGTGCCAGCCTACTAGCATCTCCCTCTGGGGCCAACGTCCTGACTTTC,CASLLASPSGANVLTF,.,.,TRBJ2-6,TRBV11-3
TGTGCCAGCAGCCGAGGACAGGGGGCGTATACCGGGGAGCTGTTTTTT,CASSRGQGAYTGELFF,TRBD1,.,TRBJ2-2,TRBV7-9
TGTGCCAGCAGCTTAGCGGACAGGAGGTTTGTTGAAGCTTTCTTT,CASSLADRRFVEAFF,TRBD1,.,TRBJ1-1,TRBV7-9
TGCGCCAGCAGCCAAAAAGGCGGGGAGCGGGAAAAACTGTTTTTT,CASSQKGGEREKLFF,.,.,TRBJ1-4,TRBV4-1
TGTGCCACCAGCGCACCGGGTGAGCAGTTCTTC,CATSAPGEQFF,.,once,TRBJ2-1,TRBV15
TGTGCCAGCAGTCGAAGACAGGCGAGCACAGATACGCAGTATTTT,CASSRRQASTDTQYF,.,.,TRBJ2-3,TRBV9
TGTGCCAGCAGTTTATCAGGGAGGGACATTCAGTACTTC,CASSLSGRDIQYF,TRBD2,once,TRBJ2-4,TRBV27
TGTGCCAGCAGGGAGGGAGGGCCCTATGGCTACACCTTC,CASREGGPYGYTF,.,.,TRBJ1-2,TRBV28
TGTGCCAGCTCACCCCCAGGCTCCTACGAGCAGTACTTC,CASSPPGSYEQYF,.,once,TRBJ2-7,TRBV18
TGCAGCGTCGAGGGATACGGATCCTACGAGCAGTACTTC,CSVEGYGSYEQYF,.,.,TRBJ2-7,TRBV29-1
TGTGCCTTGAGGGGGGGCGATCTAGATACGCAGTATTTT,CALRGGDLDTQYF,.,.,TRBJ2-3,TRBV7-6
TGTGCCAGCAGCCCAGGAGGGGCAAGGGGCAGTCAGGCCAAAAACATTCAGTACTTC,CASSPGGARGSQAKNIQYF,.,.,TRBJ2-4,TRBV28
TGTGCCAGCAGCTCTGGGACTAGCGGGAGCGCGGGCACAGATACGCAGTATTTT,CASSSGTSGSAGTDTQYF,TRBD2,.,TRBJ2-3,TRBV7-2
TGTGCCAGCAAAGGGGGGAACACCGGGGAGCTGTTTTTT,CASKGGNTGELFF,.,.,TRBJ2-2,TRBV2
TGTGCCAGCAGTGGGGCAGGCTACGAGCAGTACTTC,CASSGAGYEQYF,.,once,TRBJ2-7,TRBV2
TGCGCCAGCAGCCAACCGGGACAGGGACGCTACGAGCAGTACTTC,CASSQPGQGRYEQYF,TRBD1,.,TRBJ2-7,TRBV4-1